This T cell receptor (beta chain) was sequenced for a study of T cell responses to AZD1222 COVID-19 vaccine. This table comes from immunoSEQ multiplex PCR, and its TCRdb copy is limited to in-frame clones, with some not included. Of 100,000 to 150,000 clones listed, approximately 89% are singletons. This CDR3 has 11 amino acids. In germline, CDR1 is SEHNR, CDR2 FQNEAQ (reference sequence). V was cut by 5 bases and J by 7 bases, with 8 bases left in between. The rearrangement uses TRBV7-9 and TRBJ1-1, with D hard to call. The sequence came from an adult in good health. Sequences were derived from peripheral blood, sampled on day 0 of AZD1222 vaccination. The CDR3 spells CASSRILEAFF. The CDR3 DNA follows: TGTGCCAGCAGCCGGATACTTGAAGCTTTCTTT.